This TCR beta chain was obtained from a study of blood T cell repertoires in COVID-19. In the study overall: Acute-phase and convalescent COVID-19 samples originated in the United States, Italy and Spain. Nucleic acid was either cDNA or gDNA, and it came from T cells, B-cell-depleted T cells, or PBMCs.

As processed by the authors: Amplification of reference gene primers was used by the study to estimate nucleated cell counts. Using immunoSEQ multiplex PCR, the repertoire was profiled, and TCRdb retains in-frame clones only, with some absent. V and J calls and clone size are those listed in that table; D and trimming were worked out from the DNA. The sample includes 250,000 or so clones, roughly 88% seen only once; the top ten take under 2.5%. The V gene lost 4 bases and the J gene lost 7 bases, with 23 bases spanning the gap. Germline CDR1 is MGHRA and CDR2 is YSYEKL. The length of the CDR3 is 16 residues. Grouping used clinical history reported by participants in a survey and questionnaire.

The V gene is TRBV4-1, the J gene TRBJ2-7; a possible D gene is TRBD1 (6 bases). Sequenced: PBMCs or T cells enriched from blood (not recorded which). This receptor was taken from a woman in her forties or fifties who had recovered from COVID-19. Here the CDR3 reads CASSPGQGPSYEEQYF. The CDR3 DNA reads as TGCGCCAGCAGCCCTGGCCAGGGGCCCTCCTATGAGGAGCAGTACTTC.